This T cell receptor (beta chain) was captured by sequencing in a study of cytomegalovirus exposure and HLA in healthy donors. There are 15 residues in the CDR3. CDR1 and CDR2 from the germline V gene are SGHTA and FQGTGA. J gave up 4 bases and V 1 base, and 2 bases lay outside the gene matches. Study-wide findings and caveats: In an earlier analysis, productive rearrangement rates for most beta V segments clustered near 87% or 30%.

On this clone: Antigen: not known.

This PCR relied on a set of 60 Vbeta primers and 13 Jbeta primers. TCRdb keeps only in-frame clones here, not all; method: immunoSEQ multiplex PCR. This table holds some 110,000 clones. The chain combines TRBV7-3 with TRBJ2-3, with 10 bases that match TRBD2. The receptor comes from a man aged 40-50 years in good health and CMV-seropositive. The sample was PBMCs. CDR3 DNA sequence: TGTGCCAGCAGCTTAATAGCGGGAGGACCAGATACGCAGTATTTT. It is translated as CASSLIAGGPDTQYF. Filled out from reference TRBV7-3 and TRBJ2-3, the complete variable domain reads GAGVSQTPSNKVTEKGKYVELRCDPISGHTALYWYRQSLGQGPEFLIYFQGTGAADDSGLPNDRFFAVRPEGSVSTLKIQRTERGDSAVYLCASSLIAGGPDTQYFGPGTRLTVL.